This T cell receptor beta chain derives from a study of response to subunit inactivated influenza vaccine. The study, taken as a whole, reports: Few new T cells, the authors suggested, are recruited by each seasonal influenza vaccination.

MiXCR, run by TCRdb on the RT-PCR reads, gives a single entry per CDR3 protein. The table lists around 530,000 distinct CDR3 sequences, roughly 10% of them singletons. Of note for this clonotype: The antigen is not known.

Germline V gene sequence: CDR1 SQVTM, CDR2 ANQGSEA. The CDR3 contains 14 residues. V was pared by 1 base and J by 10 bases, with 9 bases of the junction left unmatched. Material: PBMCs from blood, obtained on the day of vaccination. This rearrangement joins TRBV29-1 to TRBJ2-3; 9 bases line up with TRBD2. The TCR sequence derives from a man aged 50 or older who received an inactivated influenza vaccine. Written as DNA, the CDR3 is TGCAGCGTTGAAGGGGCGGGAGGGCCGGGGCCGCAGTATTTT. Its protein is CSVEGAGGPGPQYF.